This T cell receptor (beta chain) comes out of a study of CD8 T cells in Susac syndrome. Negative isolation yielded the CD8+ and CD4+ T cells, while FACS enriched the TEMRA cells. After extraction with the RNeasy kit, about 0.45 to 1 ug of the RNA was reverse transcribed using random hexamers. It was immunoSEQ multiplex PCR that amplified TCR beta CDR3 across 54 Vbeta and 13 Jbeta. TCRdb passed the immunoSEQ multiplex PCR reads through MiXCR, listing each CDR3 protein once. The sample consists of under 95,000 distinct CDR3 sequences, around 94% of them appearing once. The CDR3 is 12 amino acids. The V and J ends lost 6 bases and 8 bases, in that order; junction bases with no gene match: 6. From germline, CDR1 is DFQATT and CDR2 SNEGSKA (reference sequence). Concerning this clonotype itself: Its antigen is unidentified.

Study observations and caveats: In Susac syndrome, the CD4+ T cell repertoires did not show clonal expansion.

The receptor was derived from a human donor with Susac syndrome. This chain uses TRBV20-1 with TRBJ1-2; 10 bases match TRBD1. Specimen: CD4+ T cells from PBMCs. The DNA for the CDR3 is TGCAGTGCCAAAAGGACAGGGGGAGGCTACACCTTC. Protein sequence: CSAKRTGGGYTF.